A selection of T cell receptor beta chains follows, all from one sample in a study of a mutant IDH1 vaccine in newly diagnosed glioma. Sequenced by immunoSEQ multiplex PCR; TCRdb stores in-frame clones only, minus some. The sample lists tens of thousands of clones; about 80% were seen once. Their specific antigens are unknown. The specimen comprised PBMCs, sampled from a glioma patient whose treatment included an IDH1 peptide vaccine. The receptors originated from a man aged 45-60 years with glioma. The CDR3 runs from the conserved cysteine through the conserved F or W. The D gene is left open where the match is weak. The size entry is marked missing in some rows and otherwise reads once, few, many or a size class.

-,-,TRBV6-1,TRBJ1-1,CASSEPGNTEAFF,TGTGCCAGCAGTGAACCAGGGAACACTGAAGCTTTCTTT
-,TRBD1,TRBV5-1,TRBJ1-1,CASNAGGWGNTEAFF,TGCGCCAGCAATGCAGGGGGCTGGGGGAACACTGAAGCTTTCTTT
few,-,TRBV7-2,TRBJ1-5,CASSQQGGNQPQHF,TGTGCCAGCAGCCAACAGGGTGGCAATCAGCCCCAGCATTTT
once,-,TRBV9,TRBJ2-5,CASSPPGSGWETQYF,TGTGCCAGCAGCCCCCCAGGGAGCGGGTGGGAGACCCAGTACTTC
-,-,TRBV9,TRBJ2-5,CASSPPGGPNGETQYF,TGTGCCAGCAGCCCCCCCGGGGGGCCAAACGGGGAGACCCAGTACTTC
-,TRBD2,TRBV2,TRBJ2-5,CASSGNGGETQYF,TGTGCCAGCAGTGGCAACGGGGGGGAGACCCAGTACTTC
-,-,TRBV27,TRBJ1-4,CASSLRGSHEKLFF,TGTGCCAGCAGTTTGAGAGGGTCCCATGAAAAACTGTTTTTT
-,-,TRBV11-3,TRBJ2-4,CASSTLGAENIQYF,TGTGCCAGCAGCACACTGGGCGCAGAAAACATTCAGTACTTC
-,-,TRBV12-5,TRBJ2-1,CASGLGIGYNEQFF,TGTGCTAGTGGTTTAGGAATAGGGTACAATGAGCAGTTCTTC
-,-,TRBV12-5,TRBJ2-3,CASGLGALLGTDTQYF,TGTGCTAGTGGTTTGGGGGCCCTCTTGGGCACAGATACGCAGTATTTT
-,TRBD1,TRBV5-1,TRBJ2-7,CASRSGQGTYEQYF,TGCGCCAGCAGATCGGGACAGGGTACCTACGAGCAGTACTTC
-,TRBD1,TRBV7-2,TRBJ2-3,CASREGGDTQYF,TGTGCCAGCAGAGAAGGGGGCGATACGCAGTATTTT